Shown below are 18 T cell receptor beta chains from a single sample sequenced in a study of Graves' ophthalmopathy and Graves' hyperthyroidism. Researchers took RNA transcripts and amplified TCR beta CDR3 regions from them. RT-PCR was first run with HTBI primers, then multiplex PCR in a second round. Each CDR3 protein is one row after TCRdb ran MiXCR on the multiplex PCR reads. Counted here are 400,000 to 500,000 distinct CDR3 sequences, roughly 21% occurring once; the ten biggest clones make up 2.5% to 3%. Sequenced sample: peripheral blood. These receptors were collected from a woman under 30 with stable Graves' hyperthyroidism.

In regard to this clonotype: A much larger clone lies one base from this, so it may be a read error. Since no conserved phenylalanine or tryptophan closes the CDR3, a read error is the likely cause. The chain is built from TRBV16 and TRBJ1-1; 7 nucleotides agree with TRBD1. CDR1 KGHSY and CDR2 FQNENV come from the germline V gene. The CDR3 runs to 15 residues. V shed 3 bases, J shed 1 base, and the junction held 5 bases outside the gene matches. The CDR3 loop reads CASSHPGTANTEAFV. CDR3 DNA: TGTGCCAGCAGCCATCCAGGGACAGCGAACACTGAAGCTTTCGTT.

This clonotype was counted at least ten times. J is TRBJ2-7 and V is TRBV12-3 or TRBV12-4; 10 nucleotides line up with TRBD2. Unmatched junction bases numbered 3, after V lost 1 base and J lost 0 bases. The CDR3 loop spans 16 amino acids. CDR3 DNA: TGTGCCAGCAGTTTAGATACTAGCGGGGTCTCCTACGAGCAGTACTTC. It encodes CASSLDTSGVSYEQYF.

This rearrangement joins TRBV6-5 to TRBJ2-2, with 7 bases matching TRBD2. Losses at the gene ends were 2 bases for V and 4 bases for J; bases not matched to a gene: 1. Germline V gene data show CDR1 as MNHEY and CDR2 as SVGAGI. This CDR3 comprises 14 residues. The CDR3 DNA follows: TGTGCCAGCAGTTACGGCGGGAGCACCGGGGAGCTGTTTTTT. Encoded protein: CASSYGGSTGELFF.

This chain's CDR3 is CATSRGLGYTDTQYF. For the CDR3, the DNA is TGTGCCACCAGCAGGGGACTGGGGTACACAGATACGCAGTATTTT. The J gene is TRBJ2-3, the V gene TRBV15; a weak D match, TRBD2 (6 bases). The V gene's germline CDR1 is LNHNV and CDR2 YYDKDF (reference sequence). The CDR3 contains 15 residues. V was trimmed by 3 bases and J by 2 bases, leaving 12 bases between them.

This clonotype was counted a few times. The rearrangement uses TRBV18 and TRBJ2-7, with 9 bases matching TRBD1. CDR3 size: 17 residues. V shed 3 bases and J 5 bases; nucleotides not matched to a gene: 14. Looked up from germline, CDR1 is KGHSH and CDR2 is LQKENI. CDR3 residues: CASSPSIPGQGPNEQYF. The CDR3 DNA is TGTGCCAGCTCACCGTCGATTCCGGGACAGGGTCCCAACGAGCAGTACTTC.

This clonotype was observed at least ten times. The gene calls are TRBV28 and TRBJ2-7; the D is unclear. The V gene's germline CDR1 is MDHEN and CDR2 SYDVKM. There are 12 residues in the CDR3. The ends were cut back, 9 bases at V and 1 base at J, with 10 bases in the middle. In DNA, the CDR3 is TGTGCCAGTTGCCAGAGTTCCTACGAGCAGTACTTC. Protein sequence: CASCQSSYEQYF.

There are a few counts of this clonotype. The junction shows a germline mismatch at one end, possibly a read error. The gene calls are TRBV30 and TRBJ1-5; TRBD1 agrees at 7 bases. Germline V lookup: CDR1 GTSNPN, CDR2 SVGIG (reference sequence). The length of the CDR3 is 17 residues. CDR3: CAFSPRQGTYSDQPQHF. Here the CDR3 DNA reads TGTGCCTTTTCACCCCGACAGGGAACTTATAGCGATCAGCCCCAGCATTTT.

This clonotype has just a few counts. The genes are TRBV9 and TRBJ2-5; 14 bases agree with TRBD2. V was clipped by 4 bases and J by 0 bases; unmatched bases: 8. This CDR3 is built from 18 residues. Germline CDR1 and CDR2: SGDLS and YYNGEE. The CDR3 reads CASSWGLAGVGYQETQYF. The CDR3 DNA reads as TGTGCCAGCAGCTGGGGACTAGCGGGAGTGGGGTACCAAGAGACCCAGTACTTC.

This clonotype has at least ten counts. The chain couples TRBV20-1 to TRBJ2-2; weak D call: TRBD2 (5 bases). The CDR3 is 15 amino acids. Looked up from germline, CDR1 is DFQATT and CDR2 is SNEGSKA (reference sequence). V lost 3 bases, J lost 4 bases, and 15 bases lay in between. CDR3 sequence: CSARQLAFSTGELFF. CDR3 nucleotide sequence: TGCAGTGCTAGGCAGCTAGCCTTTAGCACCGGGGAGCTGTTTTTT.

Many counts were recorded for this clonotype. The rearrangement links TRBV6-5 to TRBJ1-6; 9 nucleotides agree with TRBD1. CDR1 is MNHEY, CDR2 SVGAGI, per germline. Trimming at V came to 2 bases and at J to 7 bases, leaving 3 bases not matched to a gene. CDR3 size: 15 residues. Here the CDR3 reads CASSYAGTGNSPLHF. The CDR3 DNA reads as TGTGCCAGCAGTTACGCCGGGACAGGGAATTCACCCCTCCACTTT.

The chain couples TRBV19 to TRBJ1-1; D gene ambiguous. The CDR3 is made up of 14 amino acids. V lost 3 bases and J 5 bases, leaving 13 bases between the germline ends. The germline V gene encodes CDR1 LNHDA and CDR2 SQIVND (reference sequence). The CDR3 nucleotides are TGTGCCAGTAGTATCGTAGGGATGAGGACTGAAGCTTTCTTT. Translated: CASSIVGMRTEAFF. The full variable domain, with the rest looked up from reference TRBV19 and TRBJ1-1, is DGGITQSPKYLFRKEGQNVTLSCEQNLNHDAMYWYRQDPGQGLRLIYYSQIVNDFQKGDIAEGYSVSREKKESFPLTVTSAQKNPTAFYLCASSIVGMRTEAFFGQGTRLTVV.

The V call is TRBV12-3 or TRBV12-4, the J call TRBJ2-2; 9 bases fit TRBD1. The CDR3 length is 16 residues. V lost 6 bases to trimming and J lost 4 bases; unmatched junction nucleotides: 9. The CDR3 here is CASRTTGGLGTGELFF. For the CDR3, the DNA is TGTGCCAGCAGAACCACAGGGGGCTTGGGCACCGGGGAGCTGTTTTTT.

V usage is TRBV7-2 and J usage is TRBJ2-5; D is ambiguous. Germline-derived CDR1 and CDR2 are SGHTA and FQGNSA. Trimming shortened V by 5 bases and J by 1 base, and 8 bases separated the two germline ends. The CDR3 is 13 amino acids. The CDR3 here is CASSKTGQETQYF. CDR3 bases: TGTGCCAGCAGCAAAACTGGCCAAGAGACCCAGTACTTC.

This clonotype was detected many times. The chain carries TRBV15 and TRBJ2-7; the D gene is possibly TRBD1 (5 bases). The CDR3 loop spans 12 amino acids. Deletions cut 6 bases from V and 6 bases from J, with 12 bases between. The germline V gene has CDR1 LNHNV and CDR2 YYDKDF (reference sequence). CDR3 bases: TGTGCCACCAGACGCTCAGGGTCCGAGCAGTACTTC. It encodes CATRRSGSEQYF.

There are many counts of this clonotype. The chain is built from TRBV20-1 and TRBJ1-6; D is perhaps TRBD1 (5 bases). Germline CDR1 reads DFQATT; CDR2 reads SNEGSKA (reference sequence). The CDR3 runs to 10 residues. Trimming left V 7 bases short and J 10 bases short, with 8 bases between. CDR3 sequence reads: CSVTGSPLHF. CDR3 sequence (DNA): TGCAGTGTCACAGGCTCACCCCTCCACTTT.

This clonotype was seen at least ten times. The chain joins TRBV29-1 to TRBJ1-5; D remains unclear. Trimming took 5 bases from V and 0 from J, leaving 8 bases between them. Germline CDR1 is SQVTM and CDR2 is ANQGSEA. This CDR3 has 13 amino acids. The DNA of the CDR3 is TGCAGCGTTCAGTCTGGTAGCAATCAGCCCCAGCATTTT. It codes for CSVQSGSNQPQHF. Looking up the rest from reference TRBV29-1 and TRBJ1-5 gives the full variable domain: SAVISQKPSRDICQRGTSLTIQCQVDSQVTMMFWYRQQPGQSLTLIATANQGSEATYESGFVIDKFPISRPNLTFSTLTVSNMSPEDSSIYLCSVQSGSNQPQHFGDGTRLSIL.

This clonotype was recorded many times. The genes are TRBV29-1 and TRBJ2-6; 7 nucleotides match TRBD1. The CDR3 runs to 16 residues. V lost 8 bases, J lost 0 bases, and 10 bases stayed unmatched. CDR1 is SQVTM, CDR2 ANQGSEA, per germline. The CDR3 loop is CSLGQYFSSGANVLTF. CDR3 in DNA: TGCAGCTTGGGACAGTATTTCTCCTCTGGGGCCAACGTCCTGACTTTC.

This clonotype was recorded many times. V and J are TRBV6-1 and TRBJ2-7; tentatively, D is TRBD2 (5 bases). The CDR3 consists of 12 residues. Trimming removed 8 bases at V and 6 bases at J, with 14 bases between. The germline CDR1 and CDR2 sequences are MNHNS and SASEGT. This chain's CDR3 is CASLGLGGEQYF. CDR3 in DNA: TGTGCCAGCCTAGGGCTTGGAGGCGAGCAGTACTTC.